This TCR beta chain emerged from a study of CD8+ T cells in alopecia areata. Study background: Oral tofacitinib (5 to 10 mg twice daily) was administered to treated patients.

RNA, once extracted, was reverse transcribed into cDNA for use as the sequencing template. TCRdb's table, derived via immunoSEQ multiplex PCR, lists solely in-frame clones and lacks some. This sample yields about 100,000 clones, of which around 44% are seen a single time; around 18% belongs to the top ten. Treatment defined: oral pan-JAK inhibitor, 5-10 mg twice daily. The TCR comes from a human donor with alopecia areata. The sample in question was CD8+ T cells sorted from blood, obtained at week 24, from a patient treated with tofacitinib.

The chain's CDR3 is CASSEGTGRETQYF. The CDR3 coding sequence is TGTGCCAGCAGTGAAGGGACAGGGAGAGAGACCCAGTACTTC. The chain is built from TRBV6-1 and TRBJ2-5, with 8 bases aligning to TRBD1. Germline V gives CDR1 MNHNS, CDR2 SASEGT. Unmatched junction bases numbered 2, after V lost 1 base and J lost 4 bases. CDR3 length: 14 amino acids.